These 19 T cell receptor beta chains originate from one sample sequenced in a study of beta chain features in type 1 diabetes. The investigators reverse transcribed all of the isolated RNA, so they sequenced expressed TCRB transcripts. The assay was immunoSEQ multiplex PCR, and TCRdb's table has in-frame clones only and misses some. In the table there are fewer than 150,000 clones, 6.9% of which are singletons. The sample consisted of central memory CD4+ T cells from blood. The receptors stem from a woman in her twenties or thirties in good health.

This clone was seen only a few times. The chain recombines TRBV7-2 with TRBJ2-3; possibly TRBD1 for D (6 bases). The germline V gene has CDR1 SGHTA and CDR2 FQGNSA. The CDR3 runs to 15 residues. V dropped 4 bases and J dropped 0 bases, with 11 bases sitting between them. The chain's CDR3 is CASSSQGVSTDTQYF. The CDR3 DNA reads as TGTGCCAGCAGCTCACAGGGCGTTAGCACAGATACGCAGTATTTT.

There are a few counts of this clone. This CDR3 is CARQGGNYGYTF. In DNA form, the CDR3 reads TGTGCCAGACAGGGAGGGAACTATGGCTACACCTTC. The rearrangement joins TRBV7-2 to TRBJ1-2, with a tentative D call TRBD1 (6 bases). CDR1 SGHTA and CDR2 FQGNSA come from the germline V gene. The CDR3 loop spans 12 amino acids. The V gene lost 9 bases and the J gene lost 2 bases, with 10 bases spanning the gap. Full variable domain (rest looked up from reference TRBV7-2 and TRBJ1-2): GAGVSQSPSNKVTEKGKDVELRCDPISGHTALYWYRQSLGQGLEFLIYFQGNSAPDKSGLPSDRFSAERTGGSVSTLTIQRTQQEDSAVYLCARQGGNYGYTFGSGTRLTVV.

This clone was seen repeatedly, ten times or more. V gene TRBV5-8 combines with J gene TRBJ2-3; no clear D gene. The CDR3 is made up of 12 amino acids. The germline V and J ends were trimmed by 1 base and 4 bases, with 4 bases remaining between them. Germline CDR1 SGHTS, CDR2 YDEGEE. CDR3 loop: CASSLRADTQYF. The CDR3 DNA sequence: TGTGCCAGCAGCTTGCGAGCAGATACGCAGTATTTT.

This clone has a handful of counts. CDR3 protein: CAGLSSYNEQFF. In nucleotides, the CDR3 is TGTGCCGGACTTAGTTCCTACAATGAGCAGTTCTTC. This chain joins TRBV6-5 and TRBJ2-1; a weak D match, TRBD2 (5 bases). Trimming pared 11 bases from V and 1 base from J, leaving 9 bases between. This CDR3 is 12 amino acids long. From germline, CDR1 is MNHEY and CDR2 SVGAGI.

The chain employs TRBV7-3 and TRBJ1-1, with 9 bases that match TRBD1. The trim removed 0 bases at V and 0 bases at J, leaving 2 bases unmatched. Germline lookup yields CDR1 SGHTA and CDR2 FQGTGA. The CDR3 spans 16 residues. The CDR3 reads CASSLTGTGLNTEAFF. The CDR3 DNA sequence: TGTGCCAGCAGCTTAACCGGGACAGGGTTGAACACTGAAGCTTTCTTT.

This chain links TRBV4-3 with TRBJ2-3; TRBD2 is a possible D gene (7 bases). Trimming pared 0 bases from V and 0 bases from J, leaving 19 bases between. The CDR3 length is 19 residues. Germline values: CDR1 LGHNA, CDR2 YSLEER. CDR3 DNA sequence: TGCGCCAGCAGCCAAGATGGGGGGGCCGTCAGCGGTAGCACAGATACGCAGTATTTT. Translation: CASSQDGGAVSGSTDTQYF.

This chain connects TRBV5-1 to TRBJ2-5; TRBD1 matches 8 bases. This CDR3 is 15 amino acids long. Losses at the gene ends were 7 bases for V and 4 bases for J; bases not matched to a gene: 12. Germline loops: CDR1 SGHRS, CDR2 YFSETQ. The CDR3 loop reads CASSIQQGVGETQYF. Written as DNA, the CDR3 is TGCGCCAGCTCGATCCAACAGGGGGTAGGAGAGACCCAGTACTTC.

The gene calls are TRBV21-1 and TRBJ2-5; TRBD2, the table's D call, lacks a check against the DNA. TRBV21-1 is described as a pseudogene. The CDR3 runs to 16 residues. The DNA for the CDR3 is TGTGCCAGCAGCAATGGGGAGCAAACGACCCAAGAGACCCAGTACTTC. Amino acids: CASSNGEQTTQETQYF.

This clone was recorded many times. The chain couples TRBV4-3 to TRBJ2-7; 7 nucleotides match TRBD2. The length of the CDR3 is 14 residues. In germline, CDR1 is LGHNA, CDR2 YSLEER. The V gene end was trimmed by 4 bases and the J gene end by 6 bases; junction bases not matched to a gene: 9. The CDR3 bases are TGCGCCAGCAGCCCCTTGGGGGGGTCGGGCGAGCAGTACTTC. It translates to CASSPLGGSGEQYF.

CDR3 residues: CASSPNPTGSNEKLFF. The CDR3 nucleotides read TGTGCCAGCAGCCCAAATCCGACAGGCTCTAATGAAAAACTGTTTTTT. This sequence joins TRBV5-4 and TRBJ1-4; maybe TRBD1 (6 bases). Trimming pared 4 bases from V and 3 bases from J, leaving 16 bases between. The CDR3 has 16 residues. Germline V CDR1 and CDR2: SGHNT, YYREEE (reference sequence).

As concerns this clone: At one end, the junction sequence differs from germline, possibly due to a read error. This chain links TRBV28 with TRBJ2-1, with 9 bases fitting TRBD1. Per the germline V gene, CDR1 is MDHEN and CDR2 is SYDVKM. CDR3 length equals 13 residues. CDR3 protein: CASSYGTGFTWIF. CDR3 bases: TGTGCCAGCAGTTACGGGACAGGGTTTACGTGGATCTTC.

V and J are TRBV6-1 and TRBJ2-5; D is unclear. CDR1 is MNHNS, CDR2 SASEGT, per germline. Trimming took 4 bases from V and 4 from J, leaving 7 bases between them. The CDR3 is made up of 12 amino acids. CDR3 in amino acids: CASSAIPETQYF. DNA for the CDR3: TGTGCCAGCAGTGCTATTCCAGAGACCCAGTACTTC.

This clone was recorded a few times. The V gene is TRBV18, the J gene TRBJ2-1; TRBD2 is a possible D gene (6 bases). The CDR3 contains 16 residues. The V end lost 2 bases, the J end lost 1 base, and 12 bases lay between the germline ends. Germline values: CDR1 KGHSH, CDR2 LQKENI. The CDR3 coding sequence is TGTGCCAGCTCACCAGCCGGGGGTCGGTCCTACAATGAGCAGTTCTTC. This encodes CASSPAGGRSYNEQFF.

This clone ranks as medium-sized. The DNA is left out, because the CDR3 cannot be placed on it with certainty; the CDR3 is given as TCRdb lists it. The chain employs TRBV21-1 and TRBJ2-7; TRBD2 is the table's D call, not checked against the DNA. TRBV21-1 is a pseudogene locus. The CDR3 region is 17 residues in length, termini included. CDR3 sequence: CASSPRVGSGSSYEQYF.

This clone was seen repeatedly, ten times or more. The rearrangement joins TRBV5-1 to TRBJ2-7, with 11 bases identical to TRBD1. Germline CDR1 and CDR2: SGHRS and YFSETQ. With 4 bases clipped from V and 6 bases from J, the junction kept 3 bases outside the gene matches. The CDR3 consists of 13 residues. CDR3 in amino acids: CASSLGTGGEQYF. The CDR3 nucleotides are TGCGCCAGCAGCCTAGGGACAGGGGGCGAGCAGTACTTC.

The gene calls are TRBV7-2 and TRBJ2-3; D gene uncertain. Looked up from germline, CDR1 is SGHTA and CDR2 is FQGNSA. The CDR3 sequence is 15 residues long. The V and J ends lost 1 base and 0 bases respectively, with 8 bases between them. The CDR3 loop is CASSLVPRSTDTQYF. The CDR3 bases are TGTGCCAGCAGCTTAGTCCCGAGAAGCACAGATACGCAGTATTTT.

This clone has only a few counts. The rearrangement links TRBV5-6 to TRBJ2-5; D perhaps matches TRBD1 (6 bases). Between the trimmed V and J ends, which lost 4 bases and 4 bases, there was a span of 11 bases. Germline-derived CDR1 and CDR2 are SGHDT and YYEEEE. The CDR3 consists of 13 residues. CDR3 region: CASSLTGSETQYF. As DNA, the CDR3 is TGTGCCAGCAGCCTGACAGGTTCAGAGACCCAGTACTTC. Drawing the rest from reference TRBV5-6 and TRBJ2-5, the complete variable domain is DAGVTQSPTHLIKTRGQQVTLRCSPKSGHDTVSWYQQALGQGPQFIFQYYEEEERQRGNFPDRFSGHQFPNYSSELNVNALLLGDSALYLCASSLTGSETQYFGPGTRLLVL.

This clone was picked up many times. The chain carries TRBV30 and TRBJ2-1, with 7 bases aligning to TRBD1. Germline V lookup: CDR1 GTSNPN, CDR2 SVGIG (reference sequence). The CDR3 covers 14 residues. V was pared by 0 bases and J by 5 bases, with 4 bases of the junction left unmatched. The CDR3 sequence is CAWSVTGPHNEQFF. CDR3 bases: TGTGCCTGGAGTGTGACAGGGCCTCACAATGAGCAGTTCTTC. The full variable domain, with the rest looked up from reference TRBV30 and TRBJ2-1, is SQTIHQWPATLVQPVGSPLSLECTVEGTSNPNLYWYRQAAGRGLQLLFYSVGIGQISSEVPQNLSASRPQDRQFILSSKKLLLSDSGFYLCAWSVTGPHNEQFFGPGTRLTVL.

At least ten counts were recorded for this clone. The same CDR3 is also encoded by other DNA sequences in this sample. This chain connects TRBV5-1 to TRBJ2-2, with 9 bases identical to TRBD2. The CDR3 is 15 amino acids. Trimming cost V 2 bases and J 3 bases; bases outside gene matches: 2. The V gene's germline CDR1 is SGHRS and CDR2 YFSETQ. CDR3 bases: TGCGCCAGCAGCTTATTAGCGGGAGACACCGGGGAGCTGTTTTTT. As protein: CASSLLAGDTGELFF.